The clone carrying this TCR beta chain has a count of ten or more. RNA transcripts served as the template for amplifying TCR beta CDR3 regions. An initial round of RT-PCR targeting the TCR CDR3 relied on the HTBI primer set. TCRdb re-called the multiplex PCR reads with MiXCR, one entry per CDR3 protein. This sample carries about 420,000 distinct CDR3 sequences, roughly an eighth of them seen once, and the ten largest clones take 5.3%. V shed 6 bases and J shed 5 bases, with 16 bases lying between them. The germline V gene encodes CDR1 SQVTM and CDR2 ANQGSEA. The CDR3 totals 13 residues. The sample is drawn from a study of T cells in Graves' hyperthyroidism and ophthalmopathy.

The sequence was obtained from a woman aged 18-29 years with Graves' hyperthyroidism. The chain is built from TRBV29-1 and TRBJ1-1; D possibly corresponds to TRBD1 (5 bases). The source material was blood. The CDR3 region is CSVAQKGETEAFF. The CDR3 DNA reads as TGCAGCGTCGCCCAGAAAGGGGAAACTGAAGCTTTCTTT.